The 30 T cell receptor beta chains below were found in one sample sequenced in a study of T cell clonality in common variable immunodeficiency. TCRdb's copy holds only in-frame clones and misses some; the assay was immunoSEQ multiplex PCR. The sample was found to contain about 39,000 clones, and every one recurs. The sample consisted of peripheral blood mononuclear cells. These TCRs come from a person aged 18 to 75 in good health.

This clone appeared many times. The sequenced fragment ends 3 residues before the CDR3 boundary, so the rest is inferred from the germline J gene. The V call is TRBV19, the J call TRBJ2-3; D is perhaps TRBD1 (6 bases). Per germline, CDR1 LNHDA and CDR2 SQIVND (reference sequence). The CDR3 has 13 residues. V was cut by 5 bases and J by 4 bases, with 10 bases left in between. Here the CDR3 reads CASSWTVSDTQYF. The DNA read from the CDR3 is TGTGCCAGTAGTTGGACAGTGTCAGATACG.

This clone was observed at least ten times. The read is 3 residues too short to cover the CDR3 end, so that end is filled in from the germline J gene. The chain joins TRBV20-1 to TRBJ2-3; 7 bases are shared with TRBD2. The V gene's germline CDR1 is DFQATT and CDR2 SNEGSKA (reference sequence). With 1 base clipped from V and 8 bases from J, the junction kept 18 bases outside the gene matches. The CDR3 covers 17 residues. The CDR3 sequence is CSARGEGGGPITTTQYF. Partial CDR3 DNA: TGCAGTGCTAGAGGAGAAGGCGGGGGACCCATCACAACTACG.

This clone was seen ten or more times. Sequencing ends 3 residues short of the CDR3 end; the germline J gene provides the rest. This chain links TRBV5-1 with TRBJ2-1, with TRBD2 matching over 9 bases. This CDR3 spans 14 amino acids. V shed 5 bases and J 7 bases; nucleotides not matched to a gene: 7. Germline V gives CDR1 SGHRS, CDR2 YFSETQ. CDR3 DNA, as far as it was read: TGCGCCAGCAGAATAGCGGGAGATAGGAATGAG. Encoded protein: CASRIAGDRNE. The complete CDR3 protein is CASRIAGDRNEQFF.

This clone was detected ten times or more. The missing CDR3 end, 3 residues past where the read stops, is filled in from the germline J gene. The chain joins TRBV5-1 to TRBJ2-1; 11 bases line up with TRBD1. Germline V gene sequence: CDR1 SGHRS, CDR2 YFSETQ. This CDR3 is built from 15 residues. Losses at the gene ends were 3 bases for V and 6 bases for J; bases not matched to a gene: 5. CDR3 protein: CASSSGQGVVNEQFF. The sequenced part of the CDR3 DNA is TGCGCCAGCAGCTCGGGACAGGGGGTTGTCAATGAG.

This clone was seen at least ten times. CDR3 bases read: TGTGCCAGTAGTATCGTGACCGAACTAGCGGGAGGAGGGAAGTTGAGAGAGACC. Its protein product is CASSIVTELAGGGKLRET. The full CDR3 reads CASSIVTELAGGGKLRETQYF. The chain uses TRBV19 and TRBJ2-5; 12 bases fit TRBD2. The read ends 3 residues shy of where the CDR3 ends; the end is completed using the germline J gene. This CDR3 is 21 amino acids long. Germline values: CDR1 LNHDA, CDR2 SQIVND (reference sequence). With V trimmed by 3 bases and J by 4 bases, 21 bases remained unmatched. Complete variable domain (other parts from reference TRBV19 and TRBJ2-5): DGGITQSPKYLFRKEGQNVTLSCEQNLNHDAMYWYRQDPGQGLRLIYYSQIVNDFQKGDIAEGYSVSREKKESFPLTVTSAQKNPTAFYLCASSIVTELAGGGKLRETQYFGPGTRLLVL.

This clone has a count of ten or more. The read falls 3 residues short of the CDR3 end, and the missing part is taken from the germline J gene. The chain carries TRBV5-6 and TRBJ2-1; tentatively, D is TRBD1 (6 bases). Looked up from germline, CDR1 is SGHDT and CDR2 is YYEEEE. Trimming took off 0 bases at V and 9 bases at J, with 7 bases between the two ends. The CDR3 has 12 residues. CDR3 bases read: TGTGCCAGCAGCTTGGTGACAGGTGAG. Translating gives CASSLVTGE. The CDR3, in full, reads CASSLVTGEQFF. Variable domain in full (rest from reference TRBV5-6 and TRBJ2-1): DAGVTQSPTHLIKTRGQQVTLRCSPKSGHDTVSWYQQALGQGPQFIFQYYEEEERQRGNFPDRFSGHQFPNYSSELNVNALLLGDSALYLCASSLVTGEQFFGPGTRLTVL.

This clone was observed many times. The CDR3 is cut off 3 residues early in the read; its end comes from the germline J gene. The chain couples TRBV7-3 to TRBJ2-1; 12 bases line up with TRBD2. The junction had 8 bases not matched to a gene; V was cut back by 5 bases and J by 0 bases. The CDR3 is made up of 18 amino acids. Germline values: CDR1 SGHTA, CDR2 FQGTGA. The CDR3 DNA, read in part, is TGTGCCAGCAGCGCCCCCTGGACTAGCGGGATCTCCTACAATGAG. Translated, it gives CASSAPWTSGISYNE. Given in full, the CDR3 is CASSAPWTSGISYNEQFF.

A note on this clone: The CDR3 goes on 3 residues after the read ends, and that part is filled in from the germline J gene. The J gene is TRBJ2-3, the V gene TRBV7-9; a weak D match, TRBD2 (6 bases). Trimming pared 9 bases from V and 0 bases from J, leaving 13 bases between. The CDR3 extends over 14 amino acids. Germline CDR1 is SEHNR and CDR2 is FQNEAQ (reference sequence). CDR3 bases read: TGTGCCAGTGGGGCGGGGACTAGCACAGATACG. Protein product: CASGAGTSTDT. The full CDR3 reads CASGAGTSTDTQYF.

Many counts were recorded for this clone. The CDR3 end falls 3 residues outside the read, so it is completed with the germline J gene. J is TRBJ2-7 and V is TRBV28; 13 bases agree with TRBD2. CDR3 length: 14 residues. The germline V gene has CDR1 MDHEN and CDR2 SYDVKM. Losses at the gene ends were 5 bases for V and 2 bases for J; bases not matched to a gene: 0. CDR3 amino acids: CASSGLAGAYEQYF. The sequenced CDR3 bases are TGTGCCAGCAGTGGACTAGCGGGAGCCTACGAG.

With regard to this clone: The read ends 3 residues before the CDR3 terminus; that terminus is restored from the germline J gene. The chain has TRBV11-2 and TRBJ2-3, with TRBD1 identical over 8 bases. The germline gives CDR1 SGHAT, CDR2 FQNNGV. There are 14 residues in the CDR3. CDR3 DNA (partial): TGTGCCAGCAGTTACGGACAGGGCAAAGAGACG. Protein: CASSYGQGKET. The complete CDR3 sequence is CASSYGQGKETQYF.

This clone has ten or more counts. The read falls 3 residues short of the CDR3 end, and the missing part is taken from the germline J gene. The V and J genes are TRBV5-1 and TRBJ2-3; 10 bases fit TRBD2. The CDR3 spans 20 residues. The trim removed 2 bases at V and 3 bases at J, leaving 18 bases unmatched. Germline CDR1 reads SGHRS; CDR2 reads YFSETQ. The part of the CDR3 DNA that was read is TGCGCCAGCAGCTTCACCCCTGCTCGGGCTAGCGGGAGTCATACAGATACG. This gives the protein CASSFTPARASGSHTDT. The complete CDR3 sequence is CASSFTPARASGSHTDTQYF.

This clone was seen at least ten times. The CDR3 end lies 3 residues beyond the end of the read and is filled in from the germline J gene. The chain couples TRBV2 to TRBJ2-3; the match to TRBD2 covers 10 bases. The CDR3 has 16 residues. V shed 6 bases, J shed 4 bases, and the junction held 10 bases outside the gene matches. Germline CDR1 and CDR2: SNHLY and FYNNEI. The CDR3 spells CASSQTGLAFPDTQYF. Partial CDR3 DNA: TGTGCCAGCAGCCAAACGGGACTAGCGTTCCCAGATACG.

This clone occurred a few times. The CDR3 goes on 3 residues after the read ends, and that part is filled in from the germline J gene. The genes are TRBV7-9 and TRBJ2-7; 9 bases are shared with TRBD1. The V gene's germline CDR1 is SEHNR and CDR2 FQNEAQ (reference sequence). V lost 5 bases, J lost 3 bases, and 5 bases stayed unmatched. The CDR3 runs 14 residues. CDR3 bases read: TGTGCCAGCAGCCCCCGGGACAGGGACTACGAG. It translates to CASSPRDRDYE. The CDR3, in full, reads CASSPRDRDYEQYF.

This clone was observed many times. The missing CDR3 end, 3 residues past where the read stops, is filled in from the germline J gene. The chain uses TRBV30 and TRBJ1-1; a weak D match, TRBD1 (6 bases). The CDR3 is 15 residues long. Looked up from germline, CDR1 is GTSNPN and CDR2 is SVGIG (reference sequence). Trimming took off 2 bases at V and 4 bases at J, with 17 bases between the two ends. CDR3 DNA (partial): TGTGCCTGGAGTTCCTGGGGGGGGCGCGTCACTGAA. Residues: CAWSSWGGRVTE. The full-length CDR3 reads as CAWSSWGGRVTEAFF. The full variable domain, rest sourced from reference TRBV30 and TRBJ1-1, is SQTIHQWPATLVQPVGSPLSLECTVEGTSNPNLYWYRQAAGRGLQLLFYSVGIGQISSEVPQNLSASRPQDRQFILSSKKLLLSDSGFYLCAWSSWGGRVTEAFFGQGTRLTVV.

Note on this clone: The read terminates 3 residues ahead of where the CDR3 ends, so the germline J gene completes it. The chain is built from TRBV10-2 and TRBJ2-7; 7 nucleotides line up with TRBD1. The CDR3 has 14 amino acids. Germline CDR1 and CDR2: WSHSY and SAAADI. The junction had 6 bases not matched to a gene; V was cut back by 5 bases and J by 2 bases. Partial CDR3 DNA: TGCGCCAGCAGTTTAGGGACAGTCCCCTACGAG. Translating it yields CASSLGTVPYE. The whole CDR3 protein reads CASSLGTVPYEQYF.

This clone was counted many times. At one end the junction does not follow the germline gene, possibly because of a read error. The read falls 3 residues short of the CDR3 end, and the missing part is taken from the germline J gene. The chain links TRBV7-7 to TRBJ2-3; maybe TRBD2 (7 bases). Per the germline V gene, CDR1 is SSHAT and CDR2 is FNYEAQ (reference sequence). There are 15 residues in the CDR3. The CDR3 protein is CASSLALGGGDTQYF. The sequenced CDR3 bases are TGTGCTAGCAGCTTAGCCCTGGGAGGGGGAGATACG.

This clone was recorded at least ten times. Read sequence stops 3 residues before the CDR3 end, and the germline J gene provides the missing end. This chain joins TRBV5-6 and TRBJ1-3; D ambiguous. The CDR3 has 15 amino acids. Between the trimmed V and J ends, which lost 0 bases and 6 bases, there was a span of 13 bases. The germline V gene has CDR1 SGHDT and CDR2 YYEEEE. Partial CDR3 DNA: TGTGCCAGCAGCTTGGCGTTACGGGTTGAAAACACC. Residues: CASSLALRVENT. The complete CDR3 sequence is CASSLALRVENTIYF. The full variable domain, completed using reference TRBV5-6 and TRBJ1-3, is DAGVTQSPTHLIKTRGQQVTLRCSPKSGHDTVSWYQQALGQGPQFIFQYYEEEERQRGNFPDRFSGHQFPNYSSELNVNALLLGDSALYLCASSLALRVENTIYFGEGSWLTVV.

This clone has a count of ten or more. The read ends 3 residues before the CDR3 terminus; that terminus is restored from the germline J gene. This sequence joins TRBV7-8 and TRBJ2-5; D tentatively fits TRBD1 or TRBD2 (5 bases each). Per the germline V gene, CDR1 is SGHVS and CDR2 is FQNEAQ. This CDR3 has 14 amino acids. Between the trimmed V and J ends, which lost 5 bases and 5 bases, there was a span of 15 bases. CDR3 DNA, as far as it was read: TGTGCCAGCAGCAGACAGAGGGCCCGGGAGACC. It encodes CASSRQRARET. The CDR3 as a whole reads CASSRQRARETQYF.

This clone was recorded at least ten times. Coverage ceases 3 residues before the CDR3 finishes, and the germline J gene fills in the end. The chain joins TRBV19 to TRBJ2-2, with D maybe TRBD1 (6 bases). The CDR3 runs 13 residues. Trimming took off 8 bases at V and 1 base at J, with 8 bases between the two ends. Germline CDR1 is LNHDA and CDR2 is SQIVND (reference sequence). The sequenced part of the CDR3 DNA is TGTGCCAGTCCGGACAGGAACACCGGGGAG. It specifies CASPDRNTGE. The entire CDR3 sequence reads CASPDRNTGELFF.

This clone has ten or more counts. Read sequence stops 3 residues before the CDR3 end, and the germline J gene provides the missing end. This sample includes further DNA sequences coding for the same CDR3. The rearrangement links TRBV5-1 to TRBJ2-7; 9 nucleotides match TRBD2. The V gene's germline CDR1 is SGHRS and CDR2 YFSETQ. V dropped 0 bases and J dropped 4; count of bases not matched to a gene: 8. The CDR3 extends over 16 amino acids. Here the CDR3 reads CASSLGGSGSLYEQYF. The part of the CDR3 DNA that was read is TGCGCCAGCAGCTTGGGGGGTAGCGGGAGCCTTTACGAG. Full variable domain (missing parts from reference TRBV5-1 and TRBJ2-7): KAGVTQTPRYLIKTRGQQVTLSCSPISGHRSVSWYQQTPGQGLQFLFEYFSETQRNKGNFPGRFSGRQFSNSRSEMNVSTLELGDSALYLCASSLGGSGSLYEQYFGPGTRLTVT.

This clone has at least ten counts. The read ends 3 residues before the CDR3 terminus; that terminus is restored from the germline J gene. The chain is built from TRBV5-1 and TRBJ1-2; D might be TRBD1 (5 bases). Per germline, CDR1 SGHRS and CDR2 YFSETQ. Trimming pared 1 base from V and 4 bases from J, leaving 11 bases between. The CDR3 sequence is 14 residues long. The CDR3 spells CASSLKGLVYGYTF. The DNA read from the CDR3 is TGCGCCAGCAGCTTGAAGGGGCTGGTCTATGGC.

In the case of this clone: Read coverage stops 3 residues before the CDR3 terminus; the germline J gene supplies the remainder. The chain carries TRBV20-1 and TRBJ2-7; 10 bases match TRBD2. V trimming: 6 bases; J trimming: 2 bases; junction bases outside the gene matches: 7. Germline assignment: CDR1 DFQATT and CDR2 SNEGSKA (reference sequence). The CDR3 has 14 amino acids. The CDR3 here is CSAPSSGSAYEQYF. Partial CDR3 DNA: TGCAGTGCGCCCTCTAGCGGGAGCGCCTACGAG.

This clone was recorded many times. The DNA ends 3 residues before the CDR3 does, and the rest of the CDR3 is filled in from the germline J gene. V and J are TRBV20-1 and TRBJ2-7; D remains ambiguous. The germline V gene has CDR1 DFQATT and CDR2 SNEGSKA (reference sequence). V dropped 0 bases and J dropped 0 bases, with 12 bases sitting between them. This CDR3 has 15 residues. The DNA read from the CDR3 is TGCAGTGCTAGAGAGGCGAGACTTAGCTCCTACGAG. Its protein product is CSAREARLSSYE. The entire CDR3 is CSAREARLSSYEQYF.

In this sample, this clone turned up many times. The DNA ends 3 residues before the CDR3 does, and the rest of the CDR3 is filled in from the germline J gene. The chain combines TRBV13 with TRBJ2-5, with 7 bases that match TRBD1. This CDR3 spans 16 amino acids. Germline lookup yields CDR1 PRHDT and CDR2 FYEKMQ (reference sequence). With V trimmed by 4 bases and J by 0 bases, 8 bases remained unmatched. The CDR3 is CASSSRDREYQETQYF. Partial CDR3 DNA: TGTGCCAGCAGCTCACGGGACAGAGAGTACCAAGAGACC.

This clone was detected many times. The read finishes 3 residues shy of the CDR3 end, and the germline J gene is used to complete it. The chain is built from TRBV20-1 and TRBJ2-7, with 8 bases matching TRBD2. Germline V gives CDR1 DFQATT, CDR2 SNEGSKA (reference sequence). The CDR3 runs to 14 residues. Trimming took 5 bases from V and 3 from J; bases not matched to a gene: 9. CDR3 sequence reads: CSAVAGTRFYEQYF. Incomplete CDR3 DNA: TGCAGTGCTGTTGCCGGGACTAGGTTCTACGAG.

This clone was counted ten times or more. The CDR3 end falls 3 residues outside the read, so it is completed with the germline J gene. The rearrangement joins TRBV7-3 to TRBJ2-7; 9 bases agree with TRBD1. The germline V gene has CDR1 SGHTA and CDR2 FQGTGA. This CDR3 contains 15 residues. V was clipped by 1 base and J by 3 bases; unmatched bases: 4. CDR3 amino acids: CASSLMRGQGYEQYF. The covered CDR3 bases are TGTGCCAGCAGCTTAATGCGGGGACAGGGCTACGAG. Supplemented by reference TRBV7-3 and TRBJ2-7, the full variable domain reads GAGVSQTPSNKVTEKGKYVELRCDPISGHTALYWYRQSLGQGPEFLIYFQGTGAADDSGLPNDRFFAVRPEGSVSTLKIQRTERGDSAVYLCASSLMRGQGYEQYFGPGTRLTVT.

In its sample, this clone was seen many times. The read finishes 3 residues shy of the CDR3 end, and the germline J gene is used to complete it. This chain connects TRBV5-1 to TRBJ2-5; 7 bases are shared with TRBD2. The CDR3 covers 15 residues. J lost 5 bases, V lost 2 bases, and 9 bases had no gene match. CDR1 and CDR2 (germline): SGHRS, YFSETQ. CDR3 region: CASSFDGGSRETQYF. The CDR3 DNA, read in part, is TGCGCCAGCAGCTTTGATGGCGGGAGTCGGGAGACC. Using reference TRBV5-1 and TRBJ2-5 for the parts outside the CDR3, the full variable domain is KAGVTQTPRYLIKTRGQQVTLSCSPISGHRSVSWYQQTPGQGLQFLFEYFSETQRNKGNFPGRFSGRQFSNSRSEMNVSTLELGDSALYLCASSFDGGSRETQYFGPGTRLLVL.

This clone has ten or more counts. Sequencing ends 3 residues short of the CDR3 end; the germline J gene provides the rest. The rearrangement links TRBV20-1 to TRBJ2-4; tentative D call: TRBD2 (6 bases). The V end lost 3 bases, the J end lost 6 bases, and 15 bases lay between the germline ends. The germline gives CDR1 DFQATT, CDR2 SNEGSKA (reference sequence). The CDR3 is made up of 14 amino acids. CDR3 DNA (partial): TGCAGTGCTAGGAGGAGGGTGAATCCAAACATT. Amino acid sequence: CSARRRVNPNI. The CDR3 in its entirety is CSARRRVNPNIQYF.

In its sample, this clone was seen many times. The CDR3: CSARVTPSSGANVLTF. The sequenced CDR3 bases are TGCAGTGCTAGAGTGACACCATCGTCTGGGGCCAACGTC. The chain has TRBV20-1 and TRBJ2-6, with no clear D. The read ends 3 residues shy of where the CDR3 ends; the end is completed using the germline J gene. The CDR3 runs 16 residues. CDR1 and CDR2 from the germline V gene are DFQATT and SNEGSKA (reference sequence). The V end was cut by 1 base, the J end by 1 base, with 11 bases between.

In its sample, this clone was seen many times. The sequenced fragment ends 3 residues before the CDR3 boundary, so the rest is inferred from the germline J gene. J is TRBJ2-3 and V is TRBV7-2, with TRBD1 identical over 8 bases. Germline CDR1 SGHTA, CDR2 FQGNSA. The V gene end was trimmed by 9 bases and the J gene end by 2 bases; junction bases not matched to a gene: 10. This CDR3 has 15 residues. The DNA read from the CDR3 is TGTGCCAGTAGCATGGACAGGGTTGCCACAGATACG. Encoded protein: CASSMDRVATDT. The entire CDR3 is CASSMDRVATDTQYF. The full variable domain, completed using reference TRBV7-2 and TRBJ2-3, is GAGVSQSPSNKVTEKGKDVELRCDPISGHTALYWYRQSLGQGLEFLIYFQGNSAPDKSGLPSDRFSAERTGGSVSTLTIQRTQQEDSAVYLCASSMDRVATDTQYFGPGTRLTVL.